This TCR beta chain originates from a study of T cells expressing NK-cell markers. Across the study: In the group of eight sequenced donors, seven were HCMV-seropositive and one was seronegative.

TCRdb re-called the 5' RACE reads and catalogs CDR3 proteins one per entry, DNA excluded. The clone table shows 500,000 to 700,000 distinct CDR3 sequences, with the ten largest holding less than 4.5%. This clonotype was sampled from a man younger than 30 in good health. Material for sequencing was blood T cells: a sorted CD56 or NKG2C T cell subset, CD4+ or CD8+ T cells, or bulk PBMC T cells (not recorded which).

The CDR3 sequence: CASSPGGAASHGYTF. The V gene is TRBV5-1, the J gene TRBJ1-2; TCRdb's D call of TRBD1 is untestable without DNA. Looked up from germline, CDR1 is SGHRS and CDR2 is YFSETQ. This CDR3 has 15 amino acids.